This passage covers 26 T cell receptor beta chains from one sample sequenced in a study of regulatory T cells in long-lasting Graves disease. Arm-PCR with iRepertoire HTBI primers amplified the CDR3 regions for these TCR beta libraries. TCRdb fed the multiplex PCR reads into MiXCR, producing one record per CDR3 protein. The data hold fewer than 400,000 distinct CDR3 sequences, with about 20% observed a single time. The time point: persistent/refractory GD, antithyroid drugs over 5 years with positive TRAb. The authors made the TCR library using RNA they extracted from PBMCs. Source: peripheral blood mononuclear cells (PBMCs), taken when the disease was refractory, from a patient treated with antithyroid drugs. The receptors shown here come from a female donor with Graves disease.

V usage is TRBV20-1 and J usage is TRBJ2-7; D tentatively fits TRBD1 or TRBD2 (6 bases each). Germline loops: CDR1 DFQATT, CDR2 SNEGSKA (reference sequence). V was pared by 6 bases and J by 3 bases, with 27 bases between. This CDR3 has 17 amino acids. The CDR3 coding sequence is TGCAGTGCCCCTGGACAGCTAGTGGCTAGCGCCTTCTACGAGCAGTACTTC. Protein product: CSAPGQLVASAFYEQYF.

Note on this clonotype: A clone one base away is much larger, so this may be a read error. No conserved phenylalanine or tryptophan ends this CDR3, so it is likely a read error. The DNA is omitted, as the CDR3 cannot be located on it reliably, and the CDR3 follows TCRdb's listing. The CDR3 reads CASSLCTAQFFGRVKV. J is TRBJ2-5 and V is TRBV28; TRBD2 was called by the table and not checked on the DNA. The CDR3 is 16 amino acids in total, end residues counted. Germline V gene data show CDR1 as MDHEN and CDR2 as SYDVKM.

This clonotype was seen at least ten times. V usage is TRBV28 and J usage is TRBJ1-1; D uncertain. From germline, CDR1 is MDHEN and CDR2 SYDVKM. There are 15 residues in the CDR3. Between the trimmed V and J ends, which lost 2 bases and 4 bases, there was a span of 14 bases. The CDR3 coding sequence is TGTGCCAGCAGTTTAGGCTGGGAAGTAAGCACTGAAGCTTTCTTT. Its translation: CASSLGWEVSTEAFF.

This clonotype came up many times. CDR3 in amino acids: CASSLEGEFFGYGYTF. CDR3 sequence (DNA): TGCGCCAGCAGCTTGGAAGGCGAGTTTTTCGGCTATGGCTACACCTTC. The genes are TRBV5-1 and TRBJ1-2; D gene unclear. This CDR3 is 16 amino acids long. CDR1 and CDR2 (germline): SGHRS, YFSETQ. With 0 bases removed from V and 4 bases from J, the gap between germline ends came to 16 bases.

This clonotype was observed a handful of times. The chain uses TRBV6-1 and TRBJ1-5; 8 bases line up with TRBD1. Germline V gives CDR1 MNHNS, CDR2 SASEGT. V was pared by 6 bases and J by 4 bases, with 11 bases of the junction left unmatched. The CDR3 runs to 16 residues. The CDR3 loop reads CASREPNRGVNQPQHF. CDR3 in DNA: TGTGCCAGCAGAGAGCCTAACAGGGGGGTTAATCAGCCCCAGCATTTT.

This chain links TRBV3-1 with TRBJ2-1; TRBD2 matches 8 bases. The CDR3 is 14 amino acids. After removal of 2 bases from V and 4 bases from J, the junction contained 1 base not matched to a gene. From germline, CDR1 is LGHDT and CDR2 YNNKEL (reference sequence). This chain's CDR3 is CASSQRGGYNEQFF. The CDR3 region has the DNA TGTGCCAGCAGCCAACGGGGGGGTTACAATGAGCAGTTCTTC.

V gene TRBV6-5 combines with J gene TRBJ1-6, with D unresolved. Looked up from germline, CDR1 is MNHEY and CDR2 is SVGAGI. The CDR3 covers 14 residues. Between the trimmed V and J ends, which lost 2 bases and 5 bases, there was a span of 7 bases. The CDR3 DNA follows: TGTGCCAGCAGTTACAGGAGGGATAATTCACCCCTCCACTTT. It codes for CASSYRRDNSPLHF.

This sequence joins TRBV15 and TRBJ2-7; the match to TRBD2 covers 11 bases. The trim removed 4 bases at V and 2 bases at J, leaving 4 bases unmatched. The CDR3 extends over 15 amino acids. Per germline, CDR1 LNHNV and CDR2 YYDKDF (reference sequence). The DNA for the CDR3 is TGTGCCACCAGCATTTTAGCGGGAGGGCCCTACGAGCAGTACTTC. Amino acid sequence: CATSILAGGPYEQYF. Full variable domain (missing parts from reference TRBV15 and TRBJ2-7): DAMVIQNPRYQVTQFGKPVTLSCSQTLNHNVMYWYQQKSSQAPKLLFHYYDKDFNNEADTPDNFQSRRPNTSFCFLDIRSPGLGDTAMYLCATSILAGGPYEQYFGPGTRLTVT.

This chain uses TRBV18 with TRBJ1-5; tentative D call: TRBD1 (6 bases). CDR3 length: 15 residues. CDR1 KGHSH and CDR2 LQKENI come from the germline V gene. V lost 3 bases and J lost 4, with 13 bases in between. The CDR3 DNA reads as TGTGCCAGCTCACCGGGACACTCTGGGAATCAGCCCCAGCATTTT. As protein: CASSPGHSGNQPQHF.

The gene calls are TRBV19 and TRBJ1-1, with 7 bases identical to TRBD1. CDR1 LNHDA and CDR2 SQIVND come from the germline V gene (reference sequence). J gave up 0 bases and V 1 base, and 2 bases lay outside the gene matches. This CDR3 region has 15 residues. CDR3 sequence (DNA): TGTGCCAGTAGTATAGGCGGGACAGTGAACACTGAAGCTTTCTTT. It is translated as CASSIGGTVNTEAFF.

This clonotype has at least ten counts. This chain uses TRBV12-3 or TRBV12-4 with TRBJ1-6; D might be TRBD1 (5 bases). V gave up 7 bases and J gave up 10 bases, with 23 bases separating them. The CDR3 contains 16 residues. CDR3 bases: TGTGCCAGCACCTGGGCAGGGAATAAGTGGGGATCACCCCTCCACTTT. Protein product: CASTWAGNKWGSPLHF.

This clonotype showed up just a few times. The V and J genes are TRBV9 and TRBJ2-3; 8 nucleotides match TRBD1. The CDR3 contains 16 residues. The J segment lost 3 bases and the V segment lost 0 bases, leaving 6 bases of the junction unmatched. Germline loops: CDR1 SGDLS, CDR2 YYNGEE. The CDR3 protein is CASSVGDRGVTDTQYF. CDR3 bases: TGTGCCAGCAGCGTAGGAGACAGGGGTGTAACAGATACGCAGTATTTT.

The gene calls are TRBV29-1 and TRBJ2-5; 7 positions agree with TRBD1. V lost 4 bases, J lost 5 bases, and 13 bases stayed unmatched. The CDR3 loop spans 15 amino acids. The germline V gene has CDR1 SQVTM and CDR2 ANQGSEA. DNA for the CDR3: TGCAGCGTTGTTCCCTTGACAGGGTACCTGGAGACCCAGTACTTC. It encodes CSVVPLTGYLETQYF. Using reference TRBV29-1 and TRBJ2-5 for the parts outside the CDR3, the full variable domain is SAVISQKPSRDICQRGTSLTIQCQVDSQVTMMFWYRQQPGQSLTLIATANQGSEATYESGFVIDKFPISRPNLTFSTLTVSNMSPEDSSIYLCSVVPLTGYLETQYFGPGTRLLVL.

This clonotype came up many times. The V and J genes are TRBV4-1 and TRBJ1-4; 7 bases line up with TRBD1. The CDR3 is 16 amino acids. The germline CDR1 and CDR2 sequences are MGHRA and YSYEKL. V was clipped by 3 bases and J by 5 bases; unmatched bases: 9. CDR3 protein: CASSHEGQIENEKLFF. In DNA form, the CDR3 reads TGCGCCAGCAGCCATGAGGGACAGATTGAAAATGAAAAACTGTTTTTT.

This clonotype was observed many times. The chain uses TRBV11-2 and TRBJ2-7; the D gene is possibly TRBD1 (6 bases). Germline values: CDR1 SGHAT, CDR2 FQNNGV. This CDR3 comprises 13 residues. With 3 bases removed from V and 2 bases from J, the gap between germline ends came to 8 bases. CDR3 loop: CASSFRDTYEQYF. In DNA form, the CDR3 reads TGTGCCAGCAGCTTTCGGGACACCTACGAGCAGTACTTC.

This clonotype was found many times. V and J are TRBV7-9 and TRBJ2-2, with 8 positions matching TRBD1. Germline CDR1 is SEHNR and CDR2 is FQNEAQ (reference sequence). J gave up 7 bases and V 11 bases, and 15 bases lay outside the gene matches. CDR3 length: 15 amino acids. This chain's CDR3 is CALGQGALRDGELFF. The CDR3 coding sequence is TGTGCCCTGGGCCAGGGGGCTCTCCGGGACGGGGAGCTGTTTTTT.

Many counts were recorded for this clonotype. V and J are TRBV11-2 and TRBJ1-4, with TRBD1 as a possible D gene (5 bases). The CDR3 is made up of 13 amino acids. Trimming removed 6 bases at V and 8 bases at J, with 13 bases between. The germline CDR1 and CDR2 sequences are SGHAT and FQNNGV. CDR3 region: CASREIGAEKLFF. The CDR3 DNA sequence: TGTGCCAGCAGAGAAATCGGGGCGGAAAAACTGTTTTTT.

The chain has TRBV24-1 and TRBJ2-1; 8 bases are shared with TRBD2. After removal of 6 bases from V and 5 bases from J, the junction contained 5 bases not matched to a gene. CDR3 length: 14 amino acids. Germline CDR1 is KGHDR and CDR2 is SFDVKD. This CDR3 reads CATSRTSRDNEQFF. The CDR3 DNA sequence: TGTGCCACCAGTAGGACTAGCAGAGACAATGAGCAGTTCTTC.

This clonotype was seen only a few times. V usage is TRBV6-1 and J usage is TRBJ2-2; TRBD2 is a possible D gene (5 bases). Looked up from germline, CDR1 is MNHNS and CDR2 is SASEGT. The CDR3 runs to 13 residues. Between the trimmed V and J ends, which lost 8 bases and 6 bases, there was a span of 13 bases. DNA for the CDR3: TGTGCCAGCTACGGTCTAGCCCCCGGGGAGCTGTTTTTT. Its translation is CASYGLAPGELFF.

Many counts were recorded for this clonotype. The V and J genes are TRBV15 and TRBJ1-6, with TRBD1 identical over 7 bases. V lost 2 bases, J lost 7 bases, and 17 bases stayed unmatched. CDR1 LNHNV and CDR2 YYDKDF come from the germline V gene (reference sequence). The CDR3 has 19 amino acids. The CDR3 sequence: CATSRTRLDRITNNSPLHF. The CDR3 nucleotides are TGTGCCACCAGCAGAACCCGCCTGGACAGGATTACTAACAATTCACCCCTCCACTTT.

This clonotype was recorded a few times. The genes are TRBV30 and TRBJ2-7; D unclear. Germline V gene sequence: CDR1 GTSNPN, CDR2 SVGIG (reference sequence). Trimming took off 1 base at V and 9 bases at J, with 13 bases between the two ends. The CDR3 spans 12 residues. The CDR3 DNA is TGTGCCTGGAGTGGTGTGGGTGGGTCGCAGTACTTC. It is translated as CAWSGVGGSQYF.

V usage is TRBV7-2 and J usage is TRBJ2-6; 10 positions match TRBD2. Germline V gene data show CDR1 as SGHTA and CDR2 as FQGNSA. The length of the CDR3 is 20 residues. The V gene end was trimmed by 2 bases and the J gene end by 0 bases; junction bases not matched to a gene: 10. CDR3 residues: CASSLFRSSGGPSGANVLTF. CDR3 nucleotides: TGTGCCAGCAGCTTATTCAGGTCTAGCGGGGGTCCCTCTGGGGCCAACGTCCTGACTTTC.

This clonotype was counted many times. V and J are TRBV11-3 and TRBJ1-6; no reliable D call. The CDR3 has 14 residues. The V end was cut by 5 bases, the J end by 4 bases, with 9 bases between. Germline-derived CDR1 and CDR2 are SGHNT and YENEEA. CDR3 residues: CASSSGLYNSPLHF. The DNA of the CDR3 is TGTGCCAGCAGCAGTGGACTTTATAATTCACCCCTCCACTTT.

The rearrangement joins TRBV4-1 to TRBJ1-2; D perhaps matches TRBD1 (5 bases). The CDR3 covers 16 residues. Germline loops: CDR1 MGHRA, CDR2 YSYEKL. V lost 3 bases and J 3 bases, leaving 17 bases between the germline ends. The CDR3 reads CASSQLGRAKDYGYTF. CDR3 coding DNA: TGCGCCAGCAGCCAGTTGGGCAGGGCCAAGGACTATGGCTACACCTTC.

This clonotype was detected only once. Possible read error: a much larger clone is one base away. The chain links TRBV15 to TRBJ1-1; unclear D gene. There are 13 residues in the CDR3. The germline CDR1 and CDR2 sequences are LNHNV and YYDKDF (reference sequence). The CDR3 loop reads CATSRASYPEASF. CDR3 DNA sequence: TGTGCCACCAGCAGAGCCTCTTACCCTGAAGCTTCCTTT.

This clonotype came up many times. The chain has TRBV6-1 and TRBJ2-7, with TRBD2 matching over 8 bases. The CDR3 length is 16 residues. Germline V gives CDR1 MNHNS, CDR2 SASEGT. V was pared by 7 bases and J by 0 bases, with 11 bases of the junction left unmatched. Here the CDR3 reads CASTRRAGVSSYEQYF. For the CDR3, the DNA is TGTGCCAGCACCCGAAGAGCGGGAGTGAGCTCCTACGAGCAGTACTTC.